This is a list of T cell receptor beta chains from one sample in a study of cytomegalovirus exposure and HLA in healthy donors. TCRdb's copy holds only in-frame clones and misses some; the assay was immunoSEQ multiplex PCR. There are under 200,000 clones in the sample; over 70% occur only once, and roughly 7.5% lies in the top ten. Material: PBMCs. These receptors came from a male donor in good health and CMV-seropositive. CDR3s include the opening cysteine and the closing phenylalanine or tryptophan. A D gene is named only where the DNA matches it firmly. Some rows mark clone size as missing; the rest say once, few, many or name a class of expanded clone.

NA	NA	TRBV29-1	TRBJ1-3	CSVVGPGDSSGNTIYF
NA	TRBD2	TRBV6-4	TRBJ2-7	CASSDPGTSSSYEQYF
few	TRBD1	TRBV30	TRBJ1-6	CAWSSRGESPLHF
NA	NA	TRBV11-2	TRBJ2-5	CASSLFGRQGRQETQYF
NA	NA	TRBV11-2	TRBJ2-5	CASSSGSGAQYF
NA	NA	TRBV5-1	TRBJ1-6	CASSLTPGADNSPLHF
NA	TRBD1	TRBV30	TRBJ2-7	CAWGDRAYEQYF
NA	TRBD2	TRBV14	TRBJ2-1	CASSQGLAGNYNEQFF
NA	NA	TRBV11-1	TRBJ2-7	CASSFLYEQYF
NA	TRBD1	TRBV5-6	TRBJ1-2	CASSRSPGQGLSYGYTF
NA	TRBD1	TRBV7-6	TRBJ2-5	CASSHGTGGQETQYF
NA	NA	TRBV11-2	TRBJ1-6	CASSPVVNSPLHF
once	TRBD1	TRBV6-1	TRBJ1-5	CASSAPTGQGQPQHF
NA	NA	TRBV27	NA	CASSFGESYEQYF
NA	NA	TRBV5-4	TRBJ2-2	CASSFGGLRELFF